This T cell receptor beta chain originates from a study of blood T cells in healthy people across ages. The CDR3 contains 15 residues. Germline-derived CDR1 and CDR2 are LGHDT and YNNKEL (reference sequence). Trimming removed 0 bases from V and 10 bases from J; junction bases left unmatched: 5. Study outcomes and limitations: Unsorted PBMCs blocked a conclusive comparison of naive and antigen-experienced cells.

Then a second PCR, running about 6 to 11 cycles, was carried out with a sample-barcoded 5' primer and a J-beta primer mix. The template-switch adaptor was a 5' adaptor with 12 random nucleotides. It tagged each cDNA molecule. TCRdb used MiXCR to reprocess the 5' RACE reads, holding one entry per CDR3 protein. The sample shows 780,000 or so distinct CDR3 sequences, approximately 53% of them seen only once. Individuals who donated were healthy Caucasians from Russia aged 6 to 90. Total RNA extracted from each sample amounted to at least 6 micrograms. A few counts support this clonotype. Its cognate antigen is unknown.

The TCR originated in a man older than 75 in good health. The sample taken for sequencing was blood. The genes are TRBV3-1 and TRBJ2-1; the match to TRBD2 covers 11 bases. The DNA of the CDR3 is TGTGCCAGCAGCCAAGAACTAGCGGGAGAGGGGGAGCAGTTCTTC. It translates to CASSQELAGEGEQFF.